This is a list of T cell receptor beta chains from one sample in a study of blood T cells in healthy people across ages. Each CDR3 protein is one row after TCRdb ran MiXCR on the 5' RACE reads. There are around 1,100,000 distinct CDR3 sequences in the sample; under 40% occur only once, and over 10% lies in the top ten. Material for sequencing was blood. All receptors derive from a man younger than 35 in good health. Each CDR3 is given without its conserved first and last residue. The order of the fields is CDR3 length, V gene, CDR3 protein.

CDR3 length: 13
V gene: TRBV7-3
CDR3 protein: ASSPGTGANNEQF

CDR3 length: 14
V gene: TRBV3-1
CDR3 protein: ASSQAQGNSGNTIY

CDR3 length: 10
V gene: TRBV7-9
CDR3 protein: ASSLPTTEAF

CDR3 length: 12
V gene: TRBV5-1
CDR3 protein: ASSGNQGNTEAF

CDR3 length: 12
V gene: TRBV4-1
CDR3 protein: ASSQGGATYEQY

CDR3 length: 15
V gene: TRBV15
CDR3 protein: ATSRDRETGGFNEQF

CDR3 length: 14
V gene: TRBV7-2
CDR3 protein: ASSLVGTGAKNIQY

CDR3 length: 14
V gene: TRBV5-6
CDR3 protein: ASSLFPGPPTNEQY

CDR3 length: 14
V gene: TRBV6-6
CDR3 protein: ASSWSGAGSYNEQF

CDR3 length: 15
V gene: TRBV25-1
CDR3 protein: ASSERTGTNSSYEQY

CDR3 length: 13
V gene: TRBV6-6
CDR3 protein: ASSSPDEANYGYT

CDR3 length: 11
V gene: TRBV6-2/TRBV6-3
CDR3 protein: ASRATGDYGYT

CDR3 length: 12
V gene: TRBV2
CDR3 protein: ASTRASSTDTQY

CDR3 length: 12
V gene: TRBV2
CDR3 protein: ASSPSKSSQPQH

CDR3 length: 11
V gene: TRBV7-9
CDR3 protein: ASSHPSTDTQY

CDR3 length: 14
V gene: TRBV4-1
CDR3 protein: ASKDVKAGWSYGYT

CDR3 length: 11
V gene: TRBV6-5
CDR3 protein: ASSLTSNYGCT

CDR3 length: 12
V gene: TRBV20-1
CDR3 protein: SAMGSENTDTQY

CDR3 length: 11
V gene: TRBV5-1
CDR3 protein: ASSAGVEEKLF

CDR3 length: 11
V gene: TRBV7-2
CDR3 protein: ASSISTADTQY

CDR3 length: 14
V gene: TRBV7-9
CDR3 protein: ASSSNRDEGKEKLF

CDR3 length: 14
V gene: TRBV20-1
CDR3 protein: SARVGSGGPQETQY

CDR3 length: 14
V gene: TRBV7-2
CDR3 protein: ASSYGDRCNNYGYT

CDR3 length: 15
V gene: TRBV18
CDR3 protein: ASSPRQGAIGTDTQY

CDR3 length: 12
V gene: TRBV6-6
CDR3 protein: ASRQRQEQETQY

CDR3 length: 13
V gene: TRBV12-3/TRBV12-4
CDR3 protein: ASTRTFSGANVLT

CDR3 length: 13
V gene: TRBV5-1
CDR3 protein: ASSLVGRGIGGYT

CDR3 length: 11
V gene: TRBV28
CDR3 protein: ASRSGDGYGYT

CDR3 length: 10
V gene: TRBV5-1
CDR3 protein: ASSQGHDGYT

CDR3 length: 14
V gene: TRBV10-3
CDR3 protein: AISDVPGQGANEQF

CDR3 length: 12
V gene: TRBV27
CDR3 protein: ASSIYRETGELF

CDR3 length: 15
V gene: TRBV4-3
CDR3 protein: ASSQASGGISYNEQY

CDR3 length: 14
V gene: TRBV12-3/TRBV12-4
CDR3 protein: ASRPGTGAITDTQY

CDR3 length: 11
V gene: TRBV12-3/TRBV12-4
CDR3 protein: ATGINGGTEAF

CDR3 length: 13
V gene: TRBV13
CDR3 protein: ASSLGPMRSEKLF

CDR3 length: 12
V gene: TRBV20-1
CDR3 protein: SARGTGLNYGYT

CDR3 length: 10
V gene: TRBV5-1
CDR3 protein: ASSQSKETQY

CDR3 length: 13
V gene: TRBV12-3/TRBV12-4
CDR3 protein: VSSPYGGSSGELF

CDR3 length: 13
V gene: TRBV11-1
CDR3 protein: ASSSNIRGDEKLF

CDR3 length: 10
V gene: TRBV20-1
CDR3 protein: SARRATDTQY

CDR3 length: 14
V gene: TRBV4-2
CDR3 protein: ASSQDGISPTGELF